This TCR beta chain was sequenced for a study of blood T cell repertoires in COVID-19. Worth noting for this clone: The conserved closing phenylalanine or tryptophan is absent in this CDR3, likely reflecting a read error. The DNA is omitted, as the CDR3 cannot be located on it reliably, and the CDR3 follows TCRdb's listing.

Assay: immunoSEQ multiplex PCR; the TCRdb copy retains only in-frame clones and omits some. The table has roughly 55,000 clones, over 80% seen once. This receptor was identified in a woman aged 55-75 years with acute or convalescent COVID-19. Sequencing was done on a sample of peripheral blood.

CDR3 protein: CASGGRGLFPGPL. The V call is TRBV2, the J call TRBJ1-2; the table's D call of TRBD1 was not tested on the DNA. The CDR3 length is 13 residues, termini included. Germline V gene data show CDR1 as SNHLY and CDR2 as FYNNEI.